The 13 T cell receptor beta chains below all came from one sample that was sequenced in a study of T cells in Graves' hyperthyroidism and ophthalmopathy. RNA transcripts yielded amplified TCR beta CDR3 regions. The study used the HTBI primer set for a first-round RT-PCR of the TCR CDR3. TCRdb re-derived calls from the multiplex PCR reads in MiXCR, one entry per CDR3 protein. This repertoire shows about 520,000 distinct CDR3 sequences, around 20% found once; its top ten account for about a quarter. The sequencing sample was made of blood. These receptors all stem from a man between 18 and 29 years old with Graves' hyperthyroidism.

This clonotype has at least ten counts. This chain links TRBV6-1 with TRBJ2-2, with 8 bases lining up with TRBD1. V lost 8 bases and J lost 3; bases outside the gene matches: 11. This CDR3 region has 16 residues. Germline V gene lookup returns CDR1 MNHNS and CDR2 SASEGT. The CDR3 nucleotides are TGTGCCAGCTCTTTCGCAGGGGGCTGGGACACCGGGGAGCTGTTTTTT. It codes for CASSFAGGWDTGELFF.

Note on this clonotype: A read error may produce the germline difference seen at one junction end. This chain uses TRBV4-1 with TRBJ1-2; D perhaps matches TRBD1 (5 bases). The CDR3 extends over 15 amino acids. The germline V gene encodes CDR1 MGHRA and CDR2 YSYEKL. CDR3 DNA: TGCGCCGGCAGCCAATCCTCGGGGGTGGTTGCTGGCTACACCTTC. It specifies CAGSQSSGVVAGYTF.

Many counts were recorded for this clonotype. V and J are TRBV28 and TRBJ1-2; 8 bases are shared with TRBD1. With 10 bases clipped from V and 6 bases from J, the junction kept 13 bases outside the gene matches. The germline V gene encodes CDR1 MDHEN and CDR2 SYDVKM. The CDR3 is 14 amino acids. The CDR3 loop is CATLGQGGLHGYTF. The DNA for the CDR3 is TGTGCCACTTTAGGACAGGGTGGCCTCCATGGCTACACCTTC.

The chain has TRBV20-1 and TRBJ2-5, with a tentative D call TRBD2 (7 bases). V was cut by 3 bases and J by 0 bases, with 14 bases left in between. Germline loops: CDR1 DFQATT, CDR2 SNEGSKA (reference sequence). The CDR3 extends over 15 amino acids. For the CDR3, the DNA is TGCAGTGCTAGGTGGGGGGGCTCGTACCAAGAGACCCAGTACTTC. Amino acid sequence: CSARWGGSYQETQYF.

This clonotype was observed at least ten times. The CDR3 sequence is CASRLSFILSNQPQHF. The CDR3, as DNA: TGTGCCAGCAGGCTCAGTTTTATCCTTAGCAATCAGCCCCAGCATTTT. The chain joins TRBV28 to TRBJ1-5; D is unresolved. The V gene lost 6 bases and the J gene lost 0 bases, with 15 bases spanning the gap. The CDR3 contains 16 residues. Germline V CDR1 and CDR2: MDHEN, SYDVKM.

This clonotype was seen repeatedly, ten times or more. The DNA for the CDR3 is TGTGCCAGCAGTTTCCGACGTGTGGGCACTGAAGCTTTCTTT. Translated: CASSFRRVGTEAFF. This rearrangement joins TRBV12-3 or TRBV12-4 to TRBJ1-1; D is unresolved. V lost 3 bases and J lost 4, with 12 bases in between. CDR3 length: 14 amino acids.

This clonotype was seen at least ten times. The CDR3 region is CASSERWGPGHSSYEQYF. In DNA, the CDR3 is TGTGCCAGCAGTGAACGATGGGGCCCGGGACATAGCTCCTACGAGCAGTACTTC. The chain joins TRBV6-1 to TRBJ2-7; D may be TRBD1 (6 bases). With 2 bases removed from V and 0 bases from J, the gap between germline ends came to 20 bases. Per the germline V gene, CDR1 is MNHNS and CDR2 is SASEGT. This CDR3 contains 18 residues.

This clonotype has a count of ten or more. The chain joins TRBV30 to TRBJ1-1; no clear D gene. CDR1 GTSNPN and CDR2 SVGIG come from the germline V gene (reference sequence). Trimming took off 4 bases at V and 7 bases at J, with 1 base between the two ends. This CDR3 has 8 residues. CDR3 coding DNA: TGTGCCTGGATTGAAGCTTTCTTT. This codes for CAWIEAFF.

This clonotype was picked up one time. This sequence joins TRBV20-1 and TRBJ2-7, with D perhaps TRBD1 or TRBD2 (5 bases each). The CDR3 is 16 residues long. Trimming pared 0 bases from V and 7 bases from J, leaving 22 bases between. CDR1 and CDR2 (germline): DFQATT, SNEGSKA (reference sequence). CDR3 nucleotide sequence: TGCAGTGCTAGAGACGACTCGGGACCGAGGATGGGGGAGCAGTACTTC. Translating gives CSARDDSGPRMGEQYF.

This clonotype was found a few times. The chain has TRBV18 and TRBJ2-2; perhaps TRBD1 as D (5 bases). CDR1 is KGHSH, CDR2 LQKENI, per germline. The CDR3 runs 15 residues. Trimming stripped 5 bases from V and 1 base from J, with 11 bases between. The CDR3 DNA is TGTGCCAGCTCAGGAAGCACAGGGAACACCGGGGAGCTGTTTTTT. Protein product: CASSGSTGNTGELFF.

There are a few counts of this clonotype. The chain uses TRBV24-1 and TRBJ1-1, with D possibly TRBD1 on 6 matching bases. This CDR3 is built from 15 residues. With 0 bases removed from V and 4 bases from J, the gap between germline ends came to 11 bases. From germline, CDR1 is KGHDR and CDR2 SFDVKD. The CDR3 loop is CATSDLQGFFTEAFF. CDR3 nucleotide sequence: TGTGCCACCAGTGATTTGCAGGGGTTTTTCACTGAAGCTTTCTTT.

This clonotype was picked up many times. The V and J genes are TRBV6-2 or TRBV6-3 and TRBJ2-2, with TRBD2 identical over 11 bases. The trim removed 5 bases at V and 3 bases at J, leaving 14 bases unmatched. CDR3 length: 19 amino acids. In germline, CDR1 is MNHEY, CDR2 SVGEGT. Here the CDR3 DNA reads TGTGCCAGCAGTCCCGTTTTAGATAGCGGGGGGGCCGACACCGGGGAGCTGTTTTTT. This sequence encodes CASSPVLDSGGADTGELFF.

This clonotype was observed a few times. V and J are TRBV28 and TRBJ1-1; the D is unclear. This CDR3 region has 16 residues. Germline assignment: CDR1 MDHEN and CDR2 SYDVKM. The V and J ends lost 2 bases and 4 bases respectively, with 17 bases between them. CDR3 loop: CASSLIDIPIPTEAFF. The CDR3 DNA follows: TGTGCCAGCAGTTTAATTGATATCCCAATACCCACTGAAGCTTTCTTT.